One and the same sample provided the 16 T cell receptor beta chains below, sequenced in a study of PD-L1 blockade in urothelial cancer. The method was immunoSEQ multiplex PCR; TCRdb's version includes in-frame clones alone and lacks a portion of them. Of tens of thousands of clones in the sample, around 85% were seen once. As for time point: pretreatment peripheral blood. The input for sequencing was PBMCs, taken around atezolizumab (anti-PD-L1) treatment. The receptor set was obtained from a man older than 75 with urothelial cancer.

The V gene is TRBV9, the J gene TRBJ2-3, with TRBD2 matching 8 bases. Germline loops: CDR1 SGDLS, CDR2 YYNGEE. The CDR3 totals 17 residues. J lost 1 base, V lost 2 bases, and 9 bases had no gene match. CDR3: CASSVAVDGRGTDTQYF. For the CDR3, the DNA is TGTGCCAGCAGCGTGGCCGTCGACGGGAGGGGCACAGATACGCAGTATTTT.

This clone came up once. CDR3 loop: CASSYSGSSYEQYF. The DNA of the CDR3 is TGTGCCAGCAGTTACAGCGGGAGCTCCTACGAGCAGTACTTC. This sequence joins TRBV6-5 and TRBJ2-7; 8 bases align to TRBD2. V lost 2 bases and J lost 0; bases outside the gene matches: 0. Germline CDR1 is MNHEY and CDR2 is SVGAGI. This CDR3 comprises 14 residues.

Only a few counts were recorded for this clone. The chain couples TRBV30 to TRBJ1-1, with 7 bases that match TRBD1. The CDR3 sequence is 13 residues long. V shed 1 base, J shed 3 bases, and the junction held 2 bases outside the gene matches. CDR1 is GTSNPN, CDR2 SVGIG, per germline (reference sequence). The CDR3 loop reads CAWSGQGDTEAFF. CDR3 nucleotides: TGTGCCTGGAGTGGACAGGGAGACACTGAAGCTTTCTTT.

This clone was seen more than once but under ten times. The chain combines TRBV11-2 with TRBJ2-2, with TRBD1 identical over 9 bases. Germline V gene data show CDR1 as SGHAT and CDR2 as FQNNGV. CDR3 length: 17 amino acids. V dropped 5 bases and J dropped 4; count of bases not matched to a gene: 11. The CDR3, as DNA: TGTGCCAGCAGCCGAACGATACAGGGGGCGAGCACCGGGGAGCTGTTTTTT. Translated: CASSRTIQGASTGELFF. Full variable domain (rest looked up from reference TRBV11-2 and TRBJ2-2): EAGVAQSPRYKIIEKRQSVAFWCNPISGHATLYWYQQILGQGPKLLIQFQNNGVVDDSQLPKDRFSAERLKGVDSTLKIQPAKLEDSAVYLCASSRTIQGASTGELFFGEGSRLTVL.

This clone occurred once. The chain joins TRBV11-2 to TRBJ2-1; a weak D match, TRBD2 (6 bases). In germline, CDR1 is SGHAT, CDR2 FQNNGV. This CDR3 comprises 13 residues. Trimming removed 3 bases from V and 8 bases from J, with 11 bases in between. This CDR3 reads CASSFIAEDEQFF. CDR3 sequence (DNA): TGTGCCAGCAGCTTCATAGCGGAGGATGAGCAGTTCTTC.

V is TRBV7-9 and J is TRBJ2-1; 9 positions match TRBD2. The CDR3 contains 17 residues. V was clipped by 1 base and J by 5 bases; unmatched bases: 9. CDR1 and CDR2 (germline): SEHNR, FQNEAQ (reference sequence). In DNA, the CDR3 is TGTGCCAGCAGCTTAGTCCTACTAGCGGGCCATCACAATGAGCAGTTCTTC. As protein: CASSLVLLAGHHNEQFF.

The V call is TRBV27, the J call TRBJ2-7, with 8 bases lining up with TRBD1. With 5 bases clipped from V and 5 bases from J, the junction kept 8 bases outside the gene matches. CDR3 length: 14 residues. Germline V CDR1 and CDR2: MNHEY, SMNVEV (reference sequence). The CDR3: CASSPRTGTNEQYF. The CDR3 region has the DNA TGTGCCAGCAGTCCACGGACAGGGACAAACGAGCAGTACTTC.

In this sample, this clone turned up a few times. V usage is TRBV9 and J usage is TRBJ1-1; 7 bases agree with TRBD1. The CDR3 spans 14 residues. The V gene end was trimmed by 1 base and the J gene end by 4 bases; junction bases not matched to a gene: 4. Germline CDR1 and CDR2: SGDLS and YYNGEE. The CDR3 loop reads CASSVQGEVTEAFF. CDR3 nucleotides: TGTGCCAGCAGCGTACAGGGGGAGGTCACTGAAGCTTTCTTT. Variable domain in full (rest from reference TRBV9 and TRBJ1-1): DSGVTQTPKHLITATGQRVTLRCSPRSGDLSVYWYQQSLDQGLQFLIQYYNGEERAKGNILERFSAQQFPDLHSELNLSSLELGDSALYFCASSVQGEVTEAFFGQGTRLTVV.

The V call is TRBV18, the J call TRBJ2-5; no clear D. V lost 0 bases, J lost 1 base, and 6 bases lay in between. The CDR3 is made up of 14 amino acids. Per the germline V gene, CDR1 is KGHSH and CDR2 is LQKENI. CDR3 sequence reads: CASSPPGVQETQYF. CDR3 DNA: TGTGCCAGCTCACCACCAGGAGTCCAAGAGACCCAGTACTTC.

V usage is TRBV6-6 and J usage is TRBJ2-7; the match to TRBD2 covers 10 bases. J was trimmed by 5 bases and V by 6 bases; bases with no gene match: 7. Looked up from germline, CDR1 is MNHNY and CDR2 is SVGAGI (reference sequence). The CDR3 runs to 14 residues. The chain's CDR3 is CASSEREGGHEQYF. In DNA, the CDR3 is TGTGCCAGCAGCGAGCGGGAGGGGGGCCACGAGCAGTACTTC.

The J gene is TRBJ2-5, the V gene TRBV18; tentative D call: TRBD1 (6 bases). V lost 5 bases and J lost 4, with 11 bases in between. The CDR3 totals 13 residues. Looked up from germline, CDR1 is KGHSH and CDR2 is LQKENI. The CDR3 is CASSRGQRETQYF. As DNA, the CDR3 is TGTGCCAGCTCAAGGGGACAACGAGAGACCCAGTACTTC.

The V call is TRBV11-3, the J call TRBJ2-1; a weak D match, TRBD1 (5 bases). Germline V gene lookup returns CDR1 SGHNT and CDR2 YENEEA. The length of the CDR3 is 13 residues. Trimming stripped 0 bases from V and 9 bases from J, with 9 bases between. DNA for the CDR3: TGTGCCAGCAGCTTAGACAGGGCCGGTGAGCAGTTCTTC. Residues: CASSLDRAGEQFF.

The chain uses TRBV11-2 and TRBJ2-1, with TRBD2 identical over 7 bases. J gave up 2 bases and V 3 bases, and 1 base lay outside the gene matches. CDR3 size: 14 residues. The germline CDR1 and CDR2 sequences are SGHAT and FQNNGV. CDR3 DNA sequence: TGTGCCAGCAGCTTGGCGGGGGCCTACAATGAGCAGTTCTTC. The encoded protein is CASSLAGAYNEQFF.

The chain uses TRBV10-3 and TRBJ2-3, with 10 positions matching TRBD2. With 2 bases clipped from V and 3 bases from J, the junction kept 8 bases outside the gene matches. The CDR3 loop spans 17 amino acids. Germline loops: CDR1 ENHRY, CDR2 SYGVKD. DNA of the CDR3: TGTGCCATCAGTGAGGAGTCGAGCGGGAGGGGGACAGATACGCAGTATTTT. This gives the protein CAISEESSGRGTDTQYF.

V is TRBV4-1 and J is TRBJ1-2, with 11 positions matching TRBD1. The germline V gene encodes CDR1 MGHRA and CDR2 YSYEKL. This CDR3 spans 18 amino acids. V shed 1 base, J shed 4 bases, and the junction held 11 bases outside the gene matches. The CDR3 nucleotides read TGCGCCAGCAGCCAAGGAGTGCGCGGACAGGGGGCGGGCTATGGCTACACCTTC. It specifies CASSQGVRGQGAGYGYTF.

The chain couples TRBV6-1 to TRBJ1-3, with a weak D call TRBD1 (5 bases). The V gene's germline CDR1 is MNHNS and CDR2 SASEGT. This CDR3 has 14 residues. Trimming pared 8 bases from V and 3 bases from J, leaving 14 bases between. In DNA form, the CDR3 reads TGTGCCAGCTGTCGGGCGGGGCATGGAAACACCATATATTTT. This codes for CASCRAGHGNTIYF.